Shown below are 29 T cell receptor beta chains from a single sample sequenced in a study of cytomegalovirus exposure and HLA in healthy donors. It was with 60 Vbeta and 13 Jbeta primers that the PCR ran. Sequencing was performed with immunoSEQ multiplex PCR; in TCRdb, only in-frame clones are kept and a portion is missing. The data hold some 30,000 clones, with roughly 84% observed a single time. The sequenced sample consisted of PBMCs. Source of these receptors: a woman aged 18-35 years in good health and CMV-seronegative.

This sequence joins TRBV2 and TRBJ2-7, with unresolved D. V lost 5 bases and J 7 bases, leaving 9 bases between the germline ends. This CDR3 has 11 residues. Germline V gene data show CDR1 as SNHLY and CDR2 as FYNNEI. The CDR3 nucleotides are TGTGCCAGCAGTCCCCTAAATGAGCAGTACTTC. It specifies CASSPLNEQYF. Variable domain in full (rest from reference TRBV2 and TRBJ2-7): EPEVTQTPSHQVTQMGQEVILRCVPISNHLYFYWYRQILGQKVEFLVSFYNNEISEKSEIFDDQFSVERPDGSNFTLKIRSTKLEDSAMYFCASSPLNEQYFGPGTRLTVT.

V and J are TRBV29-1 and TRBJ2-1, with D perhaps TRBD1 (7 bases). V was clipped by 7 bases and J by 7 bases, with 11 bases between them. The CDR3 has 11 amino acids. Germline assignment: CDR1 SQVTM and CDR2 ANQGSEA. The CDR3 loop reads CSGRGRNEQFF. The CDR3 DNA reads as TGCAGCGGCAGGGGGAGGAATGAGCAGTTCTTC.

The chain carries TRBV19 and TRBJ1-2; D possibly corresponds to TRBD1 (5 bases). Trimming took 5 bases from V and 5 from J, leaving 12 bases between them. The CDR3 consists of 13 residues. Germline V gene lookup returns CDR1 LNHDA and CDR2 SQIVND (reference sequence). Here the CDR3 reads CASSPPGGYGYTF. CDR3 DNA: TGTGCCAGTAGTCCCCCGGGGGGTTATGGCTACACCTTC.

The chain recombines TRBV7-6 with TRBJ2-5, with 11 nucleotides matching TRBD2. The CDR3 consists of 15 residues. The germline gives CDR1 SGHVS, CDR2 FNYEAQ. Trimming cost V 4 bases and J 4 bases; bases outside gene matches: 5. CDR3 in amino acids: CASSSISGGGETQYF. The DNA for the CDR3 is TGTGCCAGCAGCTCGATTAGCGGGGGGGGAGAGACCCAGTACTTC.

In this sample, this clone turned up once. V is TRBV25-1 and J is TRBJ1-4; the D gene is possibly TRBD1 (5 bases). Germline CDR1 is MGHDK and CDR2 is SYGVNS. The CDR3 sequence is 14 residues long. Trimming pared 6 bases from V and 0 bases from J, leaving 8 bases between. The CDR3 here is CASRPQATNEKLFF. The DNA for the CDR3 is TGTGCCAGCAGACCACAGGCAACTAATGAAAAACTGTTTTTT.

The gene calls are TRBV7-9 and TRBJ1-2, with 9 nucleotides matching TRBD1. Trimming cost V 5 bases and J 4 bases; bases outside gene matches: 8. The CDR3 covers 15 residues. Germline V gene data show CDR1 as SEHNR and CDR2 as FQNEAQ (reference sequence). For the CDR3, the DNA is TGTGCCAGCAGCGCCTCCGGGACAGGGACCTATGGCTACACCTTC. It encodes CASSASGTGTYGYTF.

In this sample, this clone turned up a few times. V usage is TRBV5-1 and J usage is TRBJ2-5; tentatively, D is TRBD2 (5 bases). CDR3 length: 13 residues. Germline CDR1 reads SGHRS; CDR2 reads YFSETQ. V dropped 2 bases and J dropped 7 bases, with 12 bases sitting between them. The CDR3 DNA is TGCGCCAGCAGCTTTGACTACTCAGGGACCCAGTACTTC. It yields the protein CASSFDYSGTQYF.

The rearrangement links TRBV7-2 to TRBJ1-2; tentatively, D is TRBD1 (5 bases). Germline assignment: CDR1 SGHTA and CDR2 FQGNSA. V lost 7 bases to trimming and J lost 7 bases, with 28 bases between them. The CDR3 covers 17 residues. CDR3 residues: CASTESVLAGGISGYTF. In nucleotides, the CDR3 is TGTGCCAGCACCGAGTCCGTTCTGGCGGGGGGAATTAGTGGCTACACCTTC. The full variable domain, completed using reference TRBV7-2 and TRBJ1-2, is GAGVSQSPSNKVTEKGKDVELRCDPISGHTALYWYRQSLGQGLEFLIYFQGNSAPDKSGLPSDRFSAERTGGSVSTLTIQRTQQEDSAVYLCASTESVLAGGISGYTFGSGTRLTVV.

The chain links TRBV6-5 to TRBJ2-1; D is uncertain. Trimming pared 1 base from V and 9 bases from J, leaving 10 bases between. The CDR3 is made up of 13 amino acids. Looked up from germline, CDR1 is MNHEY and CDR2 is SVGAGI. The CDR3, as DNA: TGTGCCAGCAGTTACTTGGCTCATCTTGAGCAGTTCTTC. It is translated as CASSYLAHLEQFF.

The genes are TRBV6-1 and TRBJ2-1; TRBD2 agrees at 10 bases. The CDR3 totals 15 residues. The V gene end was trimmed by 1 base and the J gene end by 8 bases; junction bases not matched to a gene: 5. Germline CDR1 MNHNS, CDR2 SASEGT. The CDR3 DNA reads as TGTGCCAGCAGTGAAGTCAGCGGGGGGGCCGATGAGCAGTTCTTC. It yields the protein CASSEVSGGADEQFF.

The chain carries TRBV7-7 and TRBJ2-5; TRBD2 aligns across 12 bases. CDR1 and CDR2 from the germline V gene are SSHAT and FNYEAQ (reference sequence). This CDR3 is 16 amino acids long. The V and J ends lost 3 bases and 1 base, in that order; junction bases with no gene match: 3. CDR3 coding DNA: TGTGCCAGCAGCTTGGGACTAGCGGGTCCCCAAGAGACCCAGTACTTC. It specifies CASSLGLAGPQETQYF.

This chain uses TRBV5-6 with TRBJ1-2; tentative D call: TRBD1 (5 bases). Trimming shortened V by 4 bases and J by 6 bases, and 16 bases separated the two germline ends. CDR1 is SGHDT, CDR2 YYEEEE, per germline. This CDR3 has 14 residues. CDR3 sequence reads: CASSGGSGVNGYTF. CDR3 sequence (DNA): TGTGCCAGCAGCGGGGGGTCGGGGGTCAATGGCTACACCTTC.

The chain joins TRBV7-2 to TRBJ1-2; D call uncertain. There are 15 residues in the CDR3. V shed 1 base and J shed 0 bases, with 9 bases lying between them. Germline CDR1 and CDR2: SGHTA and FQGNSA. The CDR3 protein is CASSLGAASNYGYTF. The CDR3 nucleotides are TGTGCCAGCAGCTTAGGGGCAGCTTCTAACTATGGCTACACCTTC.

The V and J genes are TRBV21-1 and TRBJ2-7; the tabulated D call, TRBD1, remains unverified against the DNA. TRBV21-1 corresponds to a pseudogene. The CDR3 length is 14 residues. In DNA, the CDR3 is TGTGCCAGCAAGGGGACAGGAAACACCTACGAGCAGTACTTC. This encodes CASKGTGNTYEQYF.

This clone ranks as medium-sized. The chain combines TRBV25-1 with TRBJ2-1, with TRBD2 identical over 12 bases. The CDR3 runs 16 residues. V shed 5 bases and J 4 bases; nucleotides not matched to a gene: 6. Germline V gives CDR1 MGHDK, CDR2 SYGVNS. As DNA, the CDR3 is TGTGCCAGCAGTATCTCTGGGACTAGCGGGTACAATGAGCAGTTCTTC. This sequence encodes CASSISGTSGYNEQFF.

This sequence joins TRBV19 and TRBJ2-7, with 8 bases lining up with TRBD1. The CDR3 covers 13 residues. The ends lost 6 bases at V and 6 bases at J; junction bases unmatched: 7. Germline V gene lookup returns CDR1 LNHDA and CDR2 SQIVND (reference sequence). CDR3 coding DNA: TGTGCCAGTAGAGGACAGGGCGATGGCGAGCAGTACTTC. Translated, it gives CASRGQGDGEQYF.

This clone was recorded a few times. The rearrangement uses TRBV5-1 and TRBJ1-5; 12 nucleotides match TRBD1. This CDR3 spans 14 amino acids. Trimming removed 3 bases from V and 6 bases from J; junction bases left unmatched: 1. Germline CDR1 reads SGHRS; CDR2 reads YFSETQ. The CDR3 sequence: CASSSGQGAQPQHF. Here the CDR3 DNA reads TGCGCCAGCAGCTCGGGACAGGGGGCTCAGCCCCAGCATTTT.

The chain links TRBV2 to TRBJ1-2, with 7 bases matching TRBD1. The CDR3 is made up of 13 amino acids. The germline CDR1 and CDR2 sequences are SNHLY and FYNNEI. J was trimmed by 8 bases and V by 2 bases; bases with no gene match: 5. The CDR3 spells CASSETRQGGYTF. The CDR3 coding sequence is TGTGCCAGCAGTGAAACGCGACAGGGAGGCTACACCTTC.

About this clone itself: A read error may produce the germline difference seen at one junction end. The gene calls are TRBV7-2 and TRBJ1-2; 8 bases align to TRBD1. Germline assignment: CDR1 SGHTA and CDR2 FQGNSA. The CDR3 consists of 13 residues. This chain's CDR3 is CASTLQGETGYPF. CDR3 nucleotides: TGTGCCAGCACCTTACAGGGGGAAACCGGCTACCCCTTC.

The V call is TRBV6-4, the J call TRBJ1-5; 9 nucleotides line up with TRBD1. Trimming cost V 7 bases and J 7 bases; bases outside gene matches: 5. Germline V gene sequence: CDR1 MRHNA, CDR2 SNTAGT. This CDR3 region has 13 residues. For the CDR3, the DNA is TGTGCCAGCACCGCGGACAGGGGACAGCCCCAGCATTTT. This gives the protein CASTADRGQPQHF.

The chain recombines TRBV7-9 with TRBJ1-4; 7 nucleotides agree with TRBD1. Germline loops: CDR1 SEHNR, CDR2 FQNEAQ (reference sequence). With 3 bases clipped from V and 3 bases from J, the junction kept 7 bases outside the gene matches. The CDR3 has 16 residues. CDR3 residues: CASSLGQIPPNEKLFF. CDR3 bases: TGTGCCAGCAGCTTGGGACAGATCCCCCCTAATGAAAAACTGTTTTTT. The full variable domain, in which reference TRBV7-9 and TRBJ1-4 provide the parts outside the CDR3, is DTGVSQNPRHKITKRGQNVTFRCDPISEHNRLYWYRQTLGQGPEFLTYFQNEAQLEKSRLLSDRFSAERPKGSFSTLEIQRTEQGDSAMYLCASSLGQIPPNEKLFFGSGTQLSVL.

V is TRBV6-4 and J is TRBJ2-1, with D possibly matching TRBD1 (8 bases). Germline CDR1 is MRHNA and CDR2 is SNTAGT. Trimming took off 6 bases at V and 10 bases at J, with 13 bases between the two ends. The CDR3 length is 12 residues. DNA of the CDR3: TGTGCCAGCAGGAACAGGGGGGGCGAGCAGTTCTTC. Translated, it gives CASRNRGGEQFF.

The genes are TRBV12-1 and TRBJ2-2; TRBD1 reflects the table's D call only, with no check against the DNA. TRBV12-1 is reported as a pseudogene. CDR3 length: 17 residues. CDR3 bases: TGTGCCAGCAGCTCCCAGCAGGGGGGATCGAACACCGGGGAGCTGTTTTTT. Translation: CASSSQQGGSNTGELFF.

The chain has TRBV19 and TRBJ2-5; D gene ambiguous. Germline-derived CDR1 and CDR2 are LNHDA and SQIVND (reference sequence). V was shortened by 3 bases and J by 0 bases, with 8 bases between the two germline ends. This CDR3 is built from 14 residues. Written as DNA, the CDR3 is TGTGCCAGTAGTATTGGCGGTCACCAAGAGACCCAGTACTTC. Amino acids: CASSIGGHQETQYF. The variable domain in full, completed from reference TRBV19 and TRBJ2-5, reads DGGITQSPKYLFRKEGQNVTLSCEQNLNHDAMYWYRQDPGQGLRLIYYSQIVNDFQKGDIAEGYSVSREKKESFPLTVTSAQKNPTAFYLCASSIGGHQETQYFGPGTRLLVL.

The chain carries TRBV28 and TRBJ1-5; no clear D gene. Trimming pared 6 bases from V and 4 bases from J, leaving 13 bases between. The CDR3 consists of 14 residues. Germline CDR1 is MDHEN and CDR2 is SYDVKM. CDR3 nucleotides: TGTGCCAGCAGAGAATTGCGGGGAAATCAGCCCCAGCATTTT. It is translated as CASRELRGNQPQHF. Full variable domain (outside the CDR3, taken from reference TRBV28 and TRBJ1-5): DVKVTQSSRYLVKRTGEKVFLECVQDMDHENMFWYRQDPGLGLRLIYFSYDVKMKEKGDIPEGYSVSREKKERFSLILESASTNQTSMYLCASRELRGNQPQHFGDGTRLSIL.

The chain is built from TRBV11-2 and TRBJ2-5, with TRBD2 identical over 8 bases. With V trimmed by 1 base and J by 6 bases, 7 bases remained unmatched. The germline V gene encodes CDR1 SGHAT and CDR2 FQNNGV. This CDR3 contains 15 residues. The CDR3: CASSLAVAGIQTQYF. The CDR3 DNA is TGTGCCAGCAGCTTAGCGGTAGCGGGAATACAGACCCAGTACTTC.

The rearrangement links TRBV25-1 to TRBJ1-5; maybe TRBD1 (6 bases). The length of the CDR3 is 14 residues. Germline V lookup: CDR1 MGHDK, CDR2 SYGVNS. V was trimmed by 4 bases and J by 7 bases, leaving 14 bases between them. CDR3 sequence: CASSGTGSRQPQHF. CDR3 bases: TGTGCCAGCAGTGGTACAGGGTCTCGGCAGCCCCAGCATTTT.

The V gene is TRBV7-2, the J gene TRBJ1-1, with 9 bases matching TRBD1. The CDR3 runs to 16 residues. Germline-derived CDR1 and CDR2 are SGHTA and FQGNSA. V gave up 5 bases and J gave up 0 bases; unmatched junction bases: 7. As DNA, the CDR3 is TGTGCCAGCAGCGAGACCGGGACAGGGATGAACACTGAAGCTTTCTTT. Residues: CASSETGTGMNTEAFF.

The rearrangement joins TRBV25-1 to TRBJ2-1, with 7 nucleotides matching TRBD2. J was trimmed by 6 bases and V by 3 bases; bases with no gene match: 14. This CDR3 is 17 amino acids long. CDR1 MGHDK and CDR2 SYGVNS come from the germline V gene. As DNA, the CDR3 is TGTGCCAGCAGTGACGGCGGGAGTTTAGTGATTCGCAATGAGCAGTTCTTC. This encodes CASSDGGSLVIRNEQFF. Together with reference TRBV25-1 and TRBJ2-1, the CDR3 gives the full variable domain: EADIYQTPRYLVIGTGKKITLECSQTMGHDKMYWYQQDPGMELHLIHYSYGVNSTEKGDLSSESTVSRIRTEHFPLTLESARPSHTSQYLCASSDGGSLVIRNEQFFGPGTRLTVL.